A selection of T cell receptor beta chains follows, all from one sample in a study of shared clonotypes between healthy human individuals. Profiled with immunoSEQ multiplex PCR; TCRdb holds only in-frame clones, not every one. The table has some 2,000,000 clones, approximately 96% seen once; the top ten hold roughly 0.13%. The sequencing sample was made of naive CD4+ T cells sorted from blood. The receptors come from a young man in good health. Each CDR3 is given with its conserved first and last residue. Each record gives: clone size, J gene, D gene, V gene, CDR3 protein, CDR3 DNA. The D gene is left open where the match is weak. Clone size is shown for a subset of rows, as once, few, many or a class of expanded clone.

>.|TRBJ2-2|.|TRBV7-9
CASSFPGRVAGELFF
TGTGCCAGCAGCTTCCCAGGGAGAGTCGCCGGGGAGCTGTTTTTT
>.|TRBJ2-7|TRBD1|TRBV11-2
CASSPGTGTYEQYF
TGTGCCAGCAGCCCCGGGACAGGAACCTACGAGCAGTACTTC
>once|TRBJ2-3|.|TRBV10-1
CASSDCHDSPSDTQYF
TGCGCCAGCAGTGATTGCCACGACTCCCCTTCAGATACGCAGTATTTT
>.|TRBJ2-7|TRBD1|TRBV7-9
CASSPSGTGLSSYEQYF
TGTGCCAGCAGCCCATCCGGGACAGGGTTGAGCTCCTACGAGCAGTACTTC
>.|TRBJ1-1|.|TRBV5-6
CASSLGEGKRLAFF
TGTGCCAGCAGCTTGGGGGAGGGAAAACGTTTGGCTTTCTTT
>.|TRBJ2-7|.|TRBV28
CASSLSTGGGYEQYF
TGTGCCAGCAGTTTATCAACCGGGGGCGGGTACGAGCAGTACTTC
>.|TRBJ1-2|.|TRBV9
CASSVDPDSINYGYTF
TGTGCCAGCAGCGTAGACCCCGACTCAATAAACTATGGCTACACCTTC
>.|TRBJ2-5|.|TRBV27
CASRQIAAGTQYF
TGTGCCAGCAGGCAAATCGCTGCCGGGACCCAGTACTTC
>.|TRBJ2-1|.|TRBV7-7
CASSRSVGWGEQFF
TGTGCTAGCAGCCGGTCCGTAGGGTGGGGTGAGCAGTTCTTC
>.|TRBJ2-3|TRBD2|TRBV12-5
CASGLVARLAGGHAEYF
TGTGCTAGTGGTTTGGTCGCGAGACTAGCGGGGGGGCACGCGGAGTATTTT
>.|TRBJ2-7|.|TRBV6-5
CASSYSPFYEQYF
TGTGCCAGCAGTTACTCCCCGTTTTACGAGCAGTACTTC
>.|TRBJ2-7|.|TRBV6-5
CASTRGQIYEQYF
TGTGCCAGCACGCGGGGACAGATCTACGAGCAGTACTTC
>.|TRBJ2-7|.|TRBV28
CASSRNYEQYF
TGTGCCAGCAGTCGCAACTACGAGCAGTACTTC
>.|TRBJ2-1|TRBD2|TRBV4-3
CASTQSAGYPNEQFF
TGCGCCAGCACCCAATCAGCGGGGTACCCCAATGAGCAGTTCTTC
>.|TRBJ2-7|TRBD2|TRBV15
CATSGSSGSSYEQYF
TGTGCCACCAGCGGGAGTAGCGGGAGCTCCTACGAGCAGTACTTC
>.|TRBJ2-3|.|TRBV19
CASSENTDTQYF
TGTGCCAGTAGCGAAAACACAGATACGCAGTATTTT
>.|TRBJ2-7|.|TRBV4-3
CASSQEPLLEGEQYF
TGCGCCAGCAGCCAAGAACCGCTCCTCGAAGGCGAGCAGTACTTC
>.|TRBJ2-3|.|TRBV5-4
CASSLVASSTDTQYF
TGTGCCAGCAGCTTGGTAGCGTCGAGCACAGATACGCAGTATTTT
>.|TRBJ2-5|.|TRBV10-3
CAISGGTQETQYF
TGTGCCATCAGTGGTGGGACCCAAGAGACCCAGTACTTC
>few|TRBJ2-7|.|TRBV7-2
CASSLGGLFEQYF
TGTGCCAGCAGCTTAGGGGGGCTCTTCGAGCAGTACTTC
>.|TRBJ2-2|.|TRBV5-6
CASHPLNTGELFF
TGTGCCAGCCACCCATTGAACACCGGGGAGCTGTTTTTT
>.|TRBJ1-5|TRBD1|TRBV27
CARGQGDQPQHF
TGTGCCAGAGGACAGGGCGACCAGCCCCAGCATTTT
>.|TRBJ2-1|TRBD2|TRBV6-5
CASSALPGTSYEQFF
TGTGCCAGCAGCGCCCTTCCCGGGACTAGCTATGAGCAGTTCTTC
>.|TRBJ2-7|.|TRBV6-6
CASSYVRGSYEQYF
TGTGCCAGCAGTTACGTGCGGGGATCCTACGAGCAGTACTTC
>.|TRBJ2-3|TRBD2|TRBV5-4
CASSLGPSGGRDTQYF
TGTGCCAGCAGCTTGGGGCCTAGCGGGGGCAGAGATACGCAGTATTTT
>.|TRBJ1-1|.|TRBV10-3
CAISESAEAFF
TGTGCCATCAGTGAGTCGGCAGAAGCTTTCTTT
>.|TRBJ1-3|.|TRBV14
CASSQETGSGNTIYF
TGTGCCAGCAGCCAAGAGACAGGCTCTGGAAACACCATATATTTT
>.|TRBJ1-2|.|TRBV5-5
CASSWRGGYGYTF
TGTGCCAGCAGCTGGAGGGGTGGCTATGGCTACACCTTC
>.|TRBJ2-1|TRBD2|TRBV2
CASSAPGERGYNEQFF
TGTGCCAGCAGTGCCCCGGGGGAGCGGGGTTACAATGAGCAGTTCTTC
>once|TRBJ2-7|.|TRBV6-5
CASALGEASYEQYF
TGTGCCAGCGCTTTAGGGGAAGCCTCCTACGAGCAGTACTTC
>.|TRBJ1-5|.|TRBV6-6
CASTIQPQHF
TGTGCCAGCACCATTCAGCCCCAGCATTTT
>.|TRBJ1-2|TRBD1|TRBV30
CAWAPTGQGAYGYTF
TGTGCCTGGGCCCCGACCGGACAGGGGGCCTATGGCTACACCTTC
>.|TRBJ2-7|TRBD1|TRBV11-2
CASSSPRDRPISYEQYF
TGTGCCAGCAGCTCCCCTCGGGACAGACCTATTTCCTACGAGCAGTACTTC
>.|TRBJ2-3|.|TRBV11-2
CASSLGPRTDTQYF
TGTGCCAGCAGCCTAGGGCCCCGCACAGATACGCAGTATTTT
>.|TRBJ1-6|.|TRBV30
CAWEGLSSYNSPLHF
TGTGCCTGGGAGGGACTTAGCTCCTATAATTCACCCCTCCACTTT
>once|TRBJ1-2|.|TRBV2
CASSADWNYGYTF
TGTGCCAGCAGTGCGGACTGGAACTATGGCTACACCTTC
>.|TRBJ1-4|TRBD1|TRBV30
CAWSPVLGQGNNEKLFF
TGTGCCTGGAGCCCAGTCCTGGGACAGGGTAATAATGAAAAACTGTTTTTT
>.|TRBJ2-7|TRBD1|TRBV18
CASSPFPPDRDYEQYF
TGTGCCAGCTCACCATTTCCCCCCGACAGGGACTACGAGCAGTACTTC
>.|TRBJ1-1|.|TRBV5-1
CASSRSGENTEAFF
TGCGCCAGCAGCCGCTCCGGGGAGAACACTGAAGCTTTCTTT
>.|TRBJ2-7|TRBD1|TRBV27
CASKEGDRNSEQYF
TGTGCCAGCAAGGAGGGGGACAGGAATAGCGAGCAGTACTTC
>once|TRBJ2-7|TRBD1|TRBV6-1
CASSDTGQGKYEQYF
TGTGCCAGCAGTGACACGGGACAGGGTAAATACGAGCAGTACTTC
>.|TRBJ2-1|TRBD2|TRBV5-1
CASSSGLAGSNEQFF
TGCGCCAGCAGCTCGGGACTAGCGGGGTCCAATGAGCAGTTCTTC